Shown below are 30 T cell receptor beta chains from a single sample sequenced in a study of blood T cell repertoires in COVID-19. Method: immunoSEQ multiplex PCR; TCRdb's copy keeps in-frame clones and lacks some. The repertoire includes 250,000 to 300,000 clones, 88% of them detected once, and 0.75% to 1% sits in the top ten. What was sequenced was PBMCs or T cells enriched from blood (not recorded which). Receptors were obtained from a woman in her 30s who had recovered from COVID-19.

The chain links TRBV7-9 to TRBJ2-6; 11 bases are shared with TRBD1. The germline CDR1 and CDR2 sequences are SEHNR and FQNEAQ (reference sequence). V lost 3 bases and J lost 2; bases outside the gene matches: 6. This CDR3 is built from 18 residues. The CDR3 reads CASSFGTGGRAGANVLTF. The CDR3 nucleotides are TGTGCCAGCAGCTTTGGGACAGGGGGGAGAGCTGGGGCCAACGTCCTGACTTTC.

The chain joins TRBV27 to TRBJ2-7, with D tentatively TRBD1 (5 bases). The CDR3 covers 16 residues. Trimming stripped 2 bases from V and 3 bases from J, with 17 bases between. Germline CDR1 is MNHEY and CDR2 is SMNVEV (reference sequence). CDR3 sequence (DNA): TGTGCCAGCAGTTTAGGAGAGGCAGGGCCCTACTACGAGCAGTACTTC. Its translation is CASSLGEAGPYYEQYF.

The CDR3 loop reads CASSEYGQARGAFF. The CDR3 region has the DNA TGTGCCAGCAGCGAATACGGACAGGCTAGGGGAGCTTTCTTT. This chain uses TRBV3-1 (or the pseudogene TRBV3-2) with TRBJ1-1, with 7 bases fitting TRBD1. In germline, CDR1 is LGHDT, CDR2 YNNKEL (reference sequence). CDR3 size: 14 residues. V was pared by 5 bases and J by 10 bases, with 13 bases of the junction left unmatched.

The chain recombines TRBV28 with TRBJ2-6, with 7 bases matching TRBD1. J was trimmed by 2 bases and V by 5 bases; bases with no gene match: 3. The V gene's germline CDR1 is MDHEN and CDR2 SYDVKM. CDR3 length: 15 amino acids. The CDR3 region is CASSPDRAGANVLTF. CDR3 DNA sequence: TGTGCCAGCAGTCCCGACAGGGCTGGGGCCAACGTCCTGACTTTC.

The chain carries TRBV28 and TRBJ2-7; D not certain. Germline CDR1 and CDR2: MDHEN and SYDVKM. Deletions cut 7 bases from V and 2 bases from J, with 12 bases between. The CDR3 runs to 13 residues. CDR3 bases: TGTGCCAGCAAGGTGGAGTTTACCTACGAGCAGTACTTC. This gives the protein CASKVEFTYEQYF. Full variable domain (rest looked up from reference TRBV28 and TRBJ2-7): DVKVTQSSRYLVKRTGEKVFLECVQDMDHENMFWYRQDPGLGLRLIYFSYDVKMKEKGDIPEGYSVSREKKERFSLILESASTNQTSMYLCASKVEFTYEQYFGPGTRLTVT.

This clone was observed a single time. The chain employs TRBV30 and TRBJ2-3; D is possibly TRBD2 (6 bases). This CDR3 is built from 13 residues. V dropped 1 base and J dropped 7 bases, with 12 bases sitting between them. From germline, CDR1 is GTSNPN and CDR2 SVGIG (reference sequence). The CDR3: CAWSALGTYTQYF. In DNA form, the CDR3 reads TGTGCCTGGAGTGCTCTAGGGACTTATACGCAGTATTTT.

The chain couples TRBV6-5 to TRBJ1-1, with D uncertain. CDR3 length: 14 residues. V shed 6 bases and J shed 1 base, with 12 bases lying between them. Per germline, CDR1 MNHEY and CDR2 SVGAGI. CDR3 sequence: CASRLFPGNTEAFF. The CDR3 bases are TGTGCCAGCAGGCTTTTTCCGGGGAACACTGAAGCTTTCTTT.

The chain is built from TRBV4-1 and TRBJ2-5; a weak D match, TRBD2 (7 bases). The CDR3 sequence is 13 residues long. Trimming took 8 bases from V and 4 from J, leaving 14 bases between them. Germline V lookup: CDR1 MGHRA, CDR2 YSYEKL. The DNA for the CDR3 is TGCGCCAGCGCTACTAGGGGGGGAGAGACCCAGTACTTC. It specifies CASATRGGETQYF.

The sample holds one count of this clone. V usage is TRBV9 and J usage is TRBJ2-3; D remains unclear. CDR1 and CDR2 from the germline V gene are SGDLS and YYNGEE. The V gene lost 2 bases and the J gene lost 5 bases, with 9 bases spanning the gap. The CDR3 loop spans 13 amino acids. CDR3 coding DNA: TGTGCCAGCAGCGTCGCGCTAGGAGATACGCAGTATTTT. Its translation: CASSVALGDTQYF.

The CDR3 sequence is CASSPSGGSYNEQFF. The CDR3 DNA sequence: TGTGCCAGCAGCCCAAGCGGGGGCTCCTACAATGAGCAGTTCTTC. The chain links TRBV3-1 (or the pseudogene TRBV3-2) to TRBJ2-1; 8 bases map to TRBD2. Germline assignment: CDR1 LGHDT and CDR2 YNNKEL (reference sequence). This CDR3 has 15 residues. The ends lost 4 bases at V and 0 bases at J; junction bases unmatched: 2.

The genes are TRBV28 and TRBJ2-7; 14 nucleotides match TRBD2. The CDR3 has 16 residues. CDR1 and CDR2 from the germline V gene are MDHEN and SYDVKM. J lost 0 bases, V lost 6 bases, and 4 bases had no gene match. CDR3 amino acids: CASSGLAGGTSYEQYF. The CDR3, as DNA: TGTGCCAGCAGCGGACTAGCGGGGGGTACCTCCTACGAGCAGTACTTC.

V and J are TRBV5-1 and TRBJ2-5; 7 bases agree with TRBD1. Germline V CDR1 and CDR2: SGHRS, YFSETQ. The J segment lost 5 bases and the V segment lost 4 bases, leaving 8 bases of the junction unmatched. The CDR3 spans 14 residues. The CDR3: CASSKMTGRETQYF. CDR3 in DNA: TGCGCCAGCAGCAAAATGACAGGGCGGGAGACCCAGTACTTC.

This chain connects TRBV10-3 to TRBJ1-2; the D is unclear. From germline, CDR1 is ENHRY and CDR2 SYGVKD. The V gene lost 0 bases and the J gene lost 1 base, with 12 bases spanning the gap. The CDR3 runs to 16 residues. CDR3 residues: CAISESLGRGNYGYTF. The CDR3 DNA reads TGTGCCATCAGTGAGTCGTTAGGTCGGGGTAACTATGGCTACACCTTC.

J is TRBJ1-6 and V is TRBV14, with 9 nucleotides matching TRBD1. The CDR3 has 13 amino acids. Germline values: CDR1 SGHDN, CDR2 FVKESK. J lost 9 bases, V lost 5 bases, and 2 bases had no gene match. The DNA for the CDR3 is TGTGCCAGCAGCTTGACAGGGGGTTCACCCCTCCACTTT. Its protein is CASSLTGGSPLHF. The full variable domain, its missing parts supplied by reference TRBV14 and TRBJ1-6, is EAGVTQFPSHSVIEKGQTVTLRCDPISGHDNLYWYRRVMGKEIKFLLHFVKESKQDESGMPNNRFLAERTGGTYSTLKVQPAELEDSGVYFCASSLTGGSPLHFGNGTRLTVT.

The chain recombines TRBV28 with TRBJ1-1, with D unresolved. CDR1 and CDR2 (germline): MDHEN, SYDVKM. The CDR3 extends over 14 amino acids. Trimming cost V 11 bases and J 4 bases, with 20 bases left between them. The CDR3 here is CAGLSVGPATEAFF. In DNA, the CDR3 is TGTGCCGGGCTGTCGGTGGGCCCGGCCACTGAAGCTTTCTTT.

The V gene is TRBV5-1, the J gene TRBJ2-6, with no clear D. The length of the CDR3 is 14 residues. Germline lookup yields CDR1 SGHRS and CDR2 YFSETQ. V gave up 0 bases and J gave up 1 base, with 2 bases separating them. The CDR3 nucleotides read TGCGCCAGCAGCTTGGCTTCTGGGGCCAACGTCCTGACTTTC. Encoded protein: CASSLASGANVLTF.

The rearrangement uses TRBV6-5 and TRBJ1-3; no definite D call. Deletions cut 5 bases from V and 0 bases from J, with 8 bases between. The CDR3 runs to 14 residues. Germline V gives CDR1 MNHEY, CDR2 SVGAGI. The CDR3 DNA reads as TGTGCCAGCAGTAAGATCAGCTCTGGAAACACCATATATTTT. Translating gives CASSKISSGNTIYF.

The CDR3 reads CASSFGRGNTEAFF. The CDR3 DNA reads as TGTGCCAGCAGTTTTGGCAGGGGGAACACTGAAGCTTTCTTT. The chain recombines TRBV28 with TRBJ1-1; tentatively, D is TRBD1 (6 bases). The CDR3 is 14 residues long. The germline gives CDR1 MDHEN, CDR2 SYDVKM. The germline V and J ends were trimmed by 3 bases and 1 base, with 9 bases remaining between them.

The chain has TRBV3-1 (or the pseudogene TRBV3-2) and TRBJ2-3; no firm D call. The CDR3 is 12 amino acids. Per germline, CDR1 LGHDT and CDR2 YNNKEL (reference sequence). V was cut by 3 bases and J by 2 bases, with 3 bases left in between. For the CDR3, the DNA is TGTGCCAGCAGCCACGTCACAGATACGCAGTATTTT. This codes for CASSHVTDTQYF.

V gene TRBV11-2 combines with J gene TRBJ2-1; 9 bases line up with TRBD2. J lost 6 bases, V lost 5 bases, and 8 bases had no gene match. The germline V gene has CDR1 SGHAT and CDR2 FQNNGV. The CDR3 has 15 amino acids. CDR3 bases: TGTGCCAGCAGCCCCATTATAGCGGGAGTCAATGAGCAGTTCTTC. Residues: CASSPIIAGVNEQFF.

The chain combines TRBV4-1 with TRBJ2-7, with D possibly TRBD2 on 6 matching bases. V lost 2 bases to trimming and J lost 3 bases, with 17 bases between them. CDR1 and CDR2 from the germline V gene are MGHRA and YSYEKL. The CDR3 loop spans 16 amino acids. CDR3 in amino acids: CASSQQGLSESYEQYF. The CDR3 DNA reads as TGCGCCAGCAGCCAACAGGGACTCTCCGAGAGCTACGAGCAGTACTTC.

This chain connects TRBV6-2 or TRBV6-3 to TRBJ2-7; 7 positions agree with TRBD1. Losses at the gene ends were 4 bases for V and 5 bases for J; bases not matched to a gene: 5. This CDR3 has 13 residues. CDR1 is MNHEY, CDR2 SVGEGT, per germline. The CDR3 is CASSFYRGNEQYF. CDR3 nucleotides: TGTGCCAGCAGTTTTTACAGGGGCAACGAGCAGTACTTC.

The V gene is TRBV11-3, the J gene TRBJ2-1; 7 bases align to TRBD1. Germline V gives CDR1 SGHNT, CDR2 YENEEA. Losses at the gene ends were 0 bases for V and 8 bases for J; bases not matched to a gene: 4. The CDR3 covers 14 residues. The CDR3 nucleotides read TGTGCCAGCAGCTTAGATCTAGGGGGCTATGAGCAGTTCTTC. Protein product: CASSLDLGGYEQFF.

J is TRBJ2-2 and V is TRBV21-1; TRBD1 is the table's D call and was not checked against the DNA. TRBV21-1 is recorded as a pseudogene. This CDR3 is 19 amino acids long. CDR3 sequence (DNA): TGTGCCAGCAGCAAAGTGTCACCGGGACAGGGGGGCCGAACCGGGGAGCTGTTTTTT. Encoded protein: CASSKVSPGQGGRTGELFF.

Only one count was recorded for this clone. The CDR3 reads CASSQEKESSGNTIYF. In DNA form, the CDR3 reads TGCGCCAGCAGCCAAGAAAAGGAGAGCTCTGGAAACACCATATATTTT. V is TRBV4-1 and J is TRBJ1-3; D gene ambiguous. The germline V and J ends were trimmed by 0 bases and 0 bases, with 9 bases remaining between them. The CDR3 length is 16 residues. CDR1 and CDR2 from the germline V gene are MGHRA and YSYEKL.

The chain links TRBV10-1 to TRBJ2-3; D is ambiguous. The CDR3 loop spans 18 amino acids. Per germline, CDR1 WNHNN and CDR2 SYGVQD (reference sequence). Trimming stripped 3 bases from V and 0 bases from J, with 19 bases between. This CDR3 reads CASSDKARRLASTDTQYF. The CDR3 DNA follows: TGCGCCAGCAGTGACAAGGCCCGCCGACTCGCTAGCACAGATACGCAGTATTTT.

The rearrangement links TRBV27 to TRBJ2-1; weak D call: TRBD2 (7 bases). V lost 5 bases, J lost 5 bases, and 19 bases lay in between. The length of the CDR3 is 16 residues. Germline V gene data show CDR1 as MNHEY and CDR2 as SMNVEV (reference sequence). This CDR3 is CASSTGLGSGHNEQFF. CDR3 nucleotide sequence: TGTGCCAGCAGTACAGGGTTGGGTAGCGGGCACAATGAGCAGTTCTTC.

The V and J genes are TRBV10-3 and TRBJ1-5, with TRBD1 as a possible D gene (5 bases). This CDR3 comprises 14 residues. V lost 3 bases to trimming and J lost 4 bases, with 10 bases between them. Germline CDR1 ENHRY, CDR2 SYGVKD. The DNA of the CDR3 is TGTGCCATCAGTGATTGGGGACTTAATCAGCCCCAGCATTTT. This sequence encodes CAISDWGLNQPQHF.

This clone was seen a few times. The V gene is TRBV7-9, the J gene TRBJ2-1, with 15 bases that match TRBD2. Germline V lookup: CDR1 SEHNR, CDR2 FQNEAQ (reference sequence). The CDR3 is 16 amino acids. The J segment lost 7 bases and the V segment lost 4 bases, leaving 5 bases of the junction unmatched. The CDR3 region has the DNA TGTGCCAGCAGCTGGACTAGCGGGGGGGCCCGAAATGAGCAGTTCTTC. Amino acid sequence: CASSWTSGGARNEQFF.

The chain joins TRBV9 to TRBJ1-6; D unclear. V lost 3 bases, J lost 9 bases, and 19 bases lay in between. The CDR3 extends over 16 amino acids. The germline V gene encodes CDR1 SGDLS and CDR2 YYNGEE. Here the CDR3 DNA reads TGTGCCAGCAGCGATGAGGCCCCAATCGGGAGTTCACCCCTCCACTTT. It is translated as CASSDEAPIGSSPLHF.